This paragraph covers one T cell receptor (beta chain) sequence. The data belong to a study of blood T cell repertoires in COVID-19. CDR1 and CDR2 from the germline V gene are SGHNT and YYREEE (reference sequence). Germline trimming cut 3 bases from V and 7 bases from J; bases unmatched to any gene: 9. This CDR3 comprises 16 residues. The data were produced by immunoSEQ multiplex PCR, yet TCRdb's version contains in-frame clones alone and is incomplete. Here the sample spans roughly 240,000 clones, around four fifths being singletons. Sequencing input: peripheral blood. This chain links TRBV5-4 with TRBJ1-6; 8 bases fit TRBD1. The sequence derives from a man between 60 and 75 years old who had recovered from COVID-19. In DNA, the CDR3 is TGTGCCAGCAGCTCACCCGGGACAGGCGAAAATTCACCCCTCCACTTT. The encoded protein is CASSSPGTGENSPLHF.